These T cell receptor beta chains were read from a single sample in a study of spatial heterogeneity in lung cancer. TCRdb recomputed calls from the 5' RACE reads with MiXCR, one row per CDR3 protein. The sample yields some 12,000 distinct CDR3 sequences, 13% to 15% seen once. This sample comprised PBMCs, obtained at surgery. Receptors were obtained from a female donor with early-stage non-small cell lung cancer. CDR3s include the opening cysteine and the closing phenylalanine or tryptophan. The D gene is left open where the match is weak. The size of a clone is reported for some rows only, either as once, few or many, or as a class for expanded clones.

clone size | J gene | D gene | V gene | CDR3 DNA | CDR3 protein
many | TRBJ1-5 | NA | TRBV7-8 | TGTGCCAGCAGCTTAGAGTACCGCAATCAGCCCCAGCATTTT | CASSLEYRNQPQHF
medium-sized | TRBJ2-5 | TRBD2 | TRBV29-1 | TGCAGCGTTGTGGTAAGGACTAGCGGGAGGAACCAAGAGACCCAGTACTTC | CSVVVRTSGRNQETQYF
medium-sized | TRBJ1-1 | NA | TRBV18 | TGTGCCAGCTCACCAGACAGTCTGAACACTGAAGCTTTCTTT | CASSPDSLNTEAFF
medium-sized | TRBJ2-7 | TRBD2 | TRBV7-6 | TGTGCCAGCAGCTCCTTCGGGACTAGCGGGAGCTACGAGCAGTACTTC | CASSSFGTSGSYEQYF
NA | TRBJ2-1 | TRBD2 | TRBV7-9 | TGTGCCAGCAGCTTGGCCGGACTAGCGAAGAATGAGCAGTTCTTC | CASSLAGLAKNEQFF
many | TRBJ2-7 | NA | TRBV28 | TGTGCCAGCGGGAGAGGGATCACCTACGAGCAGTACTTC | CASGRGITYEQYF
few | TRBJ1-4 | NA | TRBV3-1 | TGTGCCAGCAGCCCGAGCGGGGGAGGAAATGAAAAACTGTTTTTT | CASSPSGGGNEKLFF
medium-sized | TRBJ1-2 | TRBD1 | TRBV20-1 | TGCAGTGCTAGGGGGGCGGACAGGCCGGGCCACTTC | CSARGADRPGHF
once | TRBJ2-1 | TRBD2 | TRBV2 | TGTGCCAGCAGGAGGACTAGCCTGAGCTCCTACAATGAGCAGTTCTTC | CASRRTSLSSYNEQFF
many | TRBJ2-7 | NA | TRBV20-1 | TGCAGTGCTAGAGTAGGTAGGGTAGCAGCCTACGAGCAGTACTTC | CSARVGRVAAYEQYF
many | TRBJ1-1 | TRBD1 | TRBV29-1 | TGCAGCGTTAAGGGTCAGGGGGGGCCGAACACTGAAGCTTTCTTT | CSVKGQGGPNTEAFF
many | TRBJ2-3 | NA | TRBV5-1 | TGCGCCAGCAGTTCGGACAAGCCCACAGATACGCAGTATTTT | CASSSDKPTDTQYF
many | TRBJ1-1 | NA | TRBV6-6 | TGTGCCAGCAGTACCCCGGGACATAAGAACACTGAAGCTTTCTTT | CASSTPGHKNTEAFF
medium-sized | TRBJ2-3 | NA | TRBV29-1 | TGCAGCGGGGAGCGCACAGATACGCAGTATTTT | CSGERTDTQYF
many | TRBJ2-1 | TRBD2 | TRBV5-4 | TGTGCCAGCAGCCCGGGAGGTGAGCGGGGCTCCTACAATGAGCAGTTCTTC | CASSPGGERGSYNEQFF
many | TRBJ1-1 | NA | TRBV6-6 | TGTGCCAGCAGTTACTGGACGGGAAGTAACACTGAAGCTTTCTTT | CASSYWTGSNTEAFF
many | TRBJ2-1 | NA | TRBV5-1 | TGCGCCAGCAGCTTGGCGGTAGCGGAATCAACTAAGCAGTTCTTC | CASSLAVAESTKQFF
NA | TRBJ2-2 | NA | TRBV21-1 | TGTGCCACCTCTGCGGGGACGGAGTTCACCGGGGAGCTGTTTTTT | CATSAGTEFTGELFF
medium-sized | TRBJ1-2 | TRBD1 | TRBV15 | TGTGCCACCAGACGTCGTCGGGCAGGGGGGAACTATGGCTACACCTTC | CATRRRRAGGNYGYTF
NA | TRBJ2-7 | TRBD1 | TRBV5-1 | TGCGCCAGCAGCCCCGGGACAGGGGGCGACGAGCAGTACTTC | CASSPGTGGDEQYF
many | TRBJ2-6 | NA | TRBV7-9 | TGTGCCAGCAGCTTACGATTGTTTTGGACCCCTGGGGCCAACGTCCTGACTTTC | CASSLRLFWTPGANVLTF
few | TRBJ2-7 | NA | TRBV21-1 | TGTGCCAGCAGCAAACAGGGACCCATCTACGAGCAGTACTTC | CASSKQGPIYEQYF
many | TRBJ2-4 | NA | TRBV5-4 | TGTGCCAGCAGCAAAGAGGGACACCGAGCCAAAAACATTCAGTACTTC | CASSKEGHRAKNIQYF
NA | TRBJ2-2 | NA | TRBV7-8 | TGTGCCAGCAGCCCGCATAAGGCAACCGGGGAGCTGTTTTTT | CASSPHKATGELFF
many | TRBJ2-7 | TRBD1 | TRBV20-1 | TGCAGTGCGCAGCCGGGGGACAGGGGTGACTACGAGCAGTACTTC | CSAQPGDRGDYEQYF
many | TRBJ2-2 | NA | TRBV11-2 | TGTGCCAGCAGCTTAGATGGGCAGACCGGGGAGCTGTTTTTT | CASSLDGQTGELFF
medium-sized | TRBJ2-5 | TRBD1 | TRBV5-1 | TGCGCCAGCAGCCCGGGACAGGGCCTGTACCAAGAGACCCAGTACTTC | CASSPGQGLYQETQYF
medium-sized | TRBJ2-1 | NA | TRBV7-2 | TGTGCCAGCAGCTTAGCCCCGGGACATTCCCTCAATGAGCAGTTCTTC | CASSLAPGHSLNEQFF
many | TRBJ2-7 | NA | TRBV11-3 | TGTGCCAGCAGCTTAGATCAACAGGACGAGCAGTACTTC | CASSLDQQDEQYF
medium-sized | TRBJ2-3 | NA | TRBV7-9 | TGTGCCAGCAGCTTAGCGGTCGTACAGGTGGGCACAGATACGCAGTATTTT | CASSLAVVQVGTDTQYF
NA | TRBJ2-7 | NA | TRBV29-1 | TGCAGCGTTGTCCCTGGGCTATCCACCTACGAGCAGTACTTC | CSVVPGLSTYEQYF
many | TRBJ2-3 | TRBD2 | TRBV20-1 | TGCAGTGCTGATCTGGGACTAGCGGGAGCAACAGATACGCAGTATTTT | CSADLGLAGATDTQYF
medium-sized | TRBJ2-5 | NA | TRBV14 | TGTGCCAGCAGCCAAGGTGTCCGACAGATCCAAGAGACCCAGTACTTC | CASSQGVRQIQETQYF
NA | TRBJ2-3 | NA | TRBV20-1 | TGCAGTGCTAGTGGTGGTCGGGCTAGCACAGATACGCAGTATTTT | CSASGGRASTDTQYF
many | TRBJ1-1 | TRBD1 | TRBV29-1 | TGCAGCGTCCCGGGACAGGGGATGGCTGAAGCTTTCTTT | CSVPGQGMAEAFF
medium-sized | TRBJ2-1 | TRBD2 | TRBV28 | TGTGCCAGCAGTGCACCGGGACTAGGTAACGGTGAGCAGTTCTTC | CASSAPGLGNGEQFF
many | TRBJ2-2 | NA | TRBV21-1 | TGTGCCAGCAGCACATCCAGGACAGGGTTTCCCGGGGAGCTGTTTTTT | CASSTSRTGFPGELFF
medium-sized | TRBJ2-5 | TRBD2 | TRBV7-2 | TGTGCCAGCAGCGAAGGCGCCGGGAGGGCCGCCGAGACCCAGTACTTC | CASSEGAGRAAETQYF
medium-sized | TRBJ1-2 | NA | TRBV21-1 | TGTGCCAGCAGCAAAGCCAAGACAAGCGGCTACACCTTC | CASSKAKTSGYTF
many | TRBJ2-5 | TRBD1 | TRBV20-1 | TGCAGTGCTCAGAAGACAGGGGCCCAAGAGACCCAGTACTTC | CSAQKTGAQETQYF
medium-sized | TRBJ2-5 | NA | TRBV29-1 | TGCAGCGTTGCCGGGACGAACATCGAGACCCAGTACTTC | CSVAGTNIETQYF
many | TRBJ2-3 | NA | TRBV5-1 | TGCGCCAGCAGCTTGTACAGGGATACGCAGTATTTT | CASSLYRDTQYF
many | TRBJ2-5 | NA | TRBV4-1 | TGCGCCAGCAGCCAGAGGGAAACAGGCTTGCTGTACTTC | CASSQRETGLLYF
many | TRBJ2-7 | NA | TRBV7-2 | TGTGCCAGCAGGGGACAATTAAACTCCTACGAGCAGTACTTC | CASRGQLNSYEQYF
many | TRBJ2-3 | NA | TRBV2 | TGTGCCAGTACCGACGGCTTGGGGGATACGCAGTATTTT | CASTDGLGDTQYF
many | TRBJ2-3 | TRBD2 | TRBV5-1 | TGCGCCAGCAGCTTGTTAGCGGGCCGGGGGACAGATACGCAGTATTTT | CASSLLAGRGTDTQYF
medium-sized | TRBJ2-7 | TRBD1 | TRBV6-5 | TGTGCCAGCACCCCGGGACAGGGGGACGAGCAGTACTTC | CASTPGQGDEQYF
NA | TRBJ2-2 | TRBD2 | TRBV2 | TGTGCCAGCAGAGGGACTAGCTTTACCGGGGAGCTGTTTTTT | CASRGTSFTGELFF
medium-sized | TRBJ2-7 | NA | TRBV3-1 | TGTGCCAGCAGCCAAGATCACATATCCTACGAGCAGTACTTC | CASSQDHISYEQYF
many | TRBJ1-5 | NA | TRBV20-1 | TGCAGTGCTAGAGGTCAGACAAGCAATCAGCCCCAGCATTTT | CSARGQTSNQPQHF
many | TRBJ2-7 | NA | TRBV7-9 | TGTGCCAGCAGCACCTACCGGGACACGGTCTACGAGCAGTACTTC | CASSTYRDTVYEQYF
medium-sized | TRBJ2-5 | TRBD1 | TRBV6-5 | TGTGCCAGCAGTTACTCACCACAGGGGGCAGCGGGGACGAGTTATGAAGAGACCCAGTACTTC | CASSYSPQGAAGTSYEETQYF
many | TRBJ2-5 | TRBD2 | TRBV28 | TGTGCCAGCAGGCCGGGACTAGAGCAAGAGACCCAGTACTTC | CASRPGLEQETQYF
many | TRBJ2-6 | NA | TRBV12-3/TRBV12-4 | TGTGCCAGCAGCTTCGGCCGGGTGGATGGGGCCAACGTCCTGACTTTC | CASSFGRVDGANVLTF
many | TRBJ2-1 | TRBD2 | TRBV2 | TGTGCCAGCAGCCCGGGACTAGCGGGGGGCTACAATGAGCAGTTCTTC | CASSPGLAGGYNEQFF
medium-sized | TRBJ2-7 | NA | TRBV4-1 | TGCGCCAGCAGCCAAGATACAGGCGGCGAGCAGTACTTC | CASSQDTGGEQYF
many | TRBJ1-4 | NA | TRBV6-8 | TGTGCCAGTCCGGACAGCCCAACTAATGAAAAACTGTTTTTT | CASPDSPTNEKLFF
many | TRBJ2-5 | NA | TRBV10-1 | TGCGCCAGCAGTAGTGGCCACCAATCCTTCCAAGAGACCCAGTACTTC | CASSSGHQSFQETQYF
many | TRBJ2-3 | TRBD2 | TRBV6-2/TRBV6-3 | TGTGCCAGCAGTTACTCGAGTCGGGGGGACACAGATACGCAGTATTTT | CASSYSSRGDTDTQYF